What follows are 29 T cell receptor beta chains derived from one specimen sequenced in a study of Ad26.COV2.S vaccination and SARS-CoV-2 variants. The treatment here: approximately 18 received Ad26.COV2.S at low or high dose, single or two shots; five or six received placebo; per-sample allocation not given. All samples were drawn on day 63, counting from the first vaccine or placebo injection. The repertoire was sequenced with immunoSEQ multiplex PCR; TCRdb's copy has only in-frame clones and lacks some. The repertoire includes approximately 450,000 clones, 90% of them detected once, and over 9% sits in the top ten. The sample here was peripheral blood, taken in a trial of Ad26.COV2.S vaccine versus placebo. Receptors originate from a person aged 18-65 years who received the Ad26.COV2.S COVID-19 vaccine or a placebo.

This clone came up a few times. This rearrangement joins TRBV19 to TRBJ1-5; 9 positions match TRBD1. The germline CDR1 and CDR2 sequences are LNHDA and SQIVND (reference sequence). The V and J ends lost 5 bases and 6 bases, in that order; junction bases with no gene match: 5. This CDR3 contains 14 residues. For the CDR3, the DNA is TGTGCCAGTAGTGTGGACAGGGGCCGTCAGCCCCAGCATTTT. It encodes CASSVDRGRQPQHF.

This chain uses TRBV5-6 with TRBJ2-5, with 10 bases matching TRBD2. Per the germline V gene, CDR1 is SGHDT and CDR2 is YYEEEE. After removal of 0 bases from V and 4 bases from J, the junction contained 3 bases not matched to a gene. The CDR3 has 15 amino acids. CDR3 in amino acids: CASSLVASGGETQYF. The CDR3 bases are TGTGCCAGCAGCTTGGTAGCTAGCGGGGGAGAGACCCAGTACTTC.

This clone came up once. The rearrangement links TRBV7-8 to TRBJ2-7, with 10 positions matching TRBD2. This CDR3 spans 17 amino acids. Germline trimming cut 5 bases from V and 5 bases from J; bases unmatched to any gene: 15. From germline, CDR1 is SGHVS and CDR2 FQNEAQ. In DNA form, the CDR3 reads TGTGCCAGCAGCCCCACCTTCAGCGGGAGGGATCGGAACGAGCAGTACTTC. Residues: CASSPTFSGRDRNEQYF.

The chain employs TRBV6-5 and TRBJ1-2; no definite D call. Germline V lookup: CDR1 MNHEY, CDR2 SVGAGI. This CDR3 spans 13 amino acids. Trimming cost V 4 bases and J 4 bases, with 10 bases left between them. In DNA form, the CDR3 reads TGTGCCAGCAGTTGGCTTCGGAGCTATGGCTACACCTTC. Its translation is CASSWLRSYGYTF.

The CDR3 nucleotides are TGTGCCATCACCAAGGACGGGAACACTGAAGCTTTCTTT. It codes for CAITKDGNTEAFF. The rearrangement links TRBV10-3 to TRBJ1-1, with D hard to call. With 7 bases removed from V and 1 base from J, the gap between germline ends came to 10 bases. Germline V lookup: CDR1 ENHRY, CDR2 SYGVKD. The CDR3 extends over 13 amino acids.

The rearrangement links TRBV16 to TRBJ2-1, with a possible D match to TRBD2 (5 bases). With 0 bases removed from V and 8 bases from J, the gap between germline ends came to 14 bases. The CDR3 loop spans 15 amino acids. Per the germline V gene, CDR1 is KGHSY and CDR2 is FQNENV. CDR3 region: CASSQSLAVGHEQFF. CDR3 nucleotide sequence: TGTGCCAGCAGCCAATCTCTAGCAGTTGGCCATGAGCAGTTCTTC.

CDR3 loop: CASSPGGYTGELFF. The CDR3 DNA sequence: TGTGCCAGCAGCCCCGGAGGTTACACCGGGGAGCTGTTTTTT. The rearrangement uses TRBV6-2 or TRBV6-3 and TRBJ2-2; D might be TRBD2 (5 bases). The V end was cut by 6 bases, the J end by 3 bases, with 11 bases between. The germline V gene encodes CDR1 MNHEY and CDR2 SVGEGT. The CDR3 extends over 14 amino acids.

The chain couples TRBV19 to TRBJ1-2; TRBD1 matches at 8 bases. This CDR3 region has 12 residues. J lost 6 bases, V lost 4 bases, and 1 base had no gene match. Germline V gene lookup returns CDR1 LNHDA and CDR2 SQIVND (reference sequence). CDR3 bases: TGTGCCAGTAGTACCAGGGGGCATGGCTACACCTTC. Translating gives CASSTRGHGYTF.

The V call is TRBV27, the J call TRBJ2-1; 9 nucleotides align to TRBD2. Per the germline V gene, CDR1 is MNHEY and CDR2 is SMNVEV (reference sequence). The V and J ends lost 5 bases and 9 bases, in that order; junction bases with no gene match: 5. The CDR3 has 13 amino acids. CDR3 region: CASSPSGIGEQFF. The DNA for the CDR3 is TGTGCCAGCAGTCCTAGCGGGATAGGTGAGCAGTTCTTC.

V is TRBV10-3 and J is TRBJ2-7; possibly TRBD2 for D (6 bases). The CDR3 length is 13 residues. Germline V gene data show CDR1 as ENHRY and CDR2 as SYGVKD. Trimming took 6 bases from V and 2 from J, leaving 11 bases between them. DNA of the CDR3: TGTGCCATCAGCCGGGAGATGACCTACGAGCAGTACTTC. Amino acid sequence: CAISREMTYEQYF.

This clone came up once. The chain's CDR3 is CATKTDASNQPQHF. The CDR3 region has the DNA TGTGCCACTAAGACGGATGCTAGCAATCAGCCCCAGCATTTT. This rearrangement joins TRBV19 to TRBJ1-5, with no clear D. This CDR3 spans 14 amino acids. CDR1 LNHDA and CDR2 SQIVND come from the germline V gene (reference sequence). Between the trimmed V and J ends, which lost 10 bases and 0 bases, there was a span of 13 bases.

This clone was found a few times. The chain has TRBV7-3 and TRBJ2-7; 9 bases agree with TRBD1. The CDR3 runs 15 residues. From germline, CDR1 is SGHTA and CDR2 FQGTGA. J lost 4 bases, V lost 5 bases, and 9 bases had no gene match. The CDR3: CASSPGQGKGYEQYF. CDR3 coding DNA: TGTGCCAGCAGCCCTGGACAGGGGAAGGGATACGAGCAGTACTTC.

The chain recombines TRBV5-1 with TRBJ2-7; a possible D gene is TRBD1 (5 bases). The germline CDR1 and CDR2 sequences are SGHRS and YFSETQ. The CDR3 runs 13 residues. V lost 0 bases, J lost 3 bases, and 7 bases lay in between. CDR3 amino acids: CASSLGQIYEQYF. The CDR3 DNA is TGCGCCAGCAGCTTGGGACAGATCTACGAGCAGTACTTC.

The chain uses TRBV5-4 and TRBJ1-2; 9 bases are shared with TRBD1. CDR3 length equals 15 residues. The V and J ends lost 0 bases and 3 bases, in that order; junction bases with no gene match: 3. Germline-derived CDR1 and CDR2 are SGHNT and YYREEE (reference sequence). The CDR3 sequence is CASSLEQGAYYGYTF. Written as DNA, the CDR3 is TGTGCCAGCAGCTTGGAACAGGGGGCGTACTATGGCTACACCTTC. The whole variable domain, remainder taken from reference TRBV5-4 and TRBJ1-2, is ETGVTQSPTHLIKTRGQQVTLRCSSQSGHNTVSWYQQALGQGPQFIFQYYREEENGRGNFPPRFSGLQFPNYSSELNVNALELDDSALYLCASSLEQGAYYGYTFGSGTRLTVV.

This rearrangement joins TRBV18 to TRBJ2-3; 7 bases are shared with TRBD1. Per germline, CDR1 KGHSH and CDR2 LQKENI. The CDR3 is 16 residues long. The junction had 5 bases not matched to a gene; V was cut back by 0 bases and J by 2 bases. The CDR3, as DNA: TGTGCCAGCTCACCACCGAACAGGGGATACACAGATACGCAGTATTTT. Translated: CASSPPNRGYTDTQYF.

This clone has a handful of counts. The DNA for the CDR3 is TGTGCCCTGGGGGGGCACTCTGGGGCCAACGTCCTGACTTTC. It specifies CALGGHSGANVLTF. The chain is built from TRBV30 and TRBJ2-6, with a possible D match to TRBD2 (7 bases). The CDR3 is 14 amino acids. V was clipped by 8 bases and J by 0 bases, with 11 bases between them. Germline values: CDR1 GTSNPN, CDR2 SVGIG (reference sequence).

The rearrangement uses TRBV15 and TRBJ2-3, with TRBD1 matching 12 bases. The V and J ends lost 2 bases and 1 base, in that order; junction bases with no gene match: 10. Germline-derived CDR1 and CDR2 are LNHNV and YYDKDF (reference sequence). The length of the CDR3 is 19 residues. In DNA, the CDR3 is TGTGCCACCAGCAGAATTCCGGGACAGGGGGCTATTGGCACAGATACGCAGTATTTT. Its protein product is CATSRIPGQGAIGTDTQYF.

This clone came up a few times. The CDR3 is CATSDPDRHEQFF. In DNA, the CDR3 is TGTGCCACCAGTGACCCTGACAGACATGAGCAGTTCTTC. This rearrangement joins TRBV24-1 to TRBJ2-1; TRBD1 might be the D (5 bases). V lost 4 bases and J lost 8, with 11 bases in between. Germline V lookup: CDR1 KGHDR, CDR2 SFDVKD. This CDR3 is 13 amino acids long.

This clone was detected a few times. This chain links TRBV18 with TRBJ2-7; D is unresolved. Germline CDR1 is KGHSH and CDR2 is LQKENI. V lost 4 bases to trimming and J lost 2 bases, with 9 bases between them. The CDR3 length is 13 residues. This CDR3 is CASSRDHAYEQYF. Written as DNA, the CDR3 is TGTGCCAGCTCACGTGACCATGCCTACGAGCAGTACTTC.

This clone showed up just once. The J gene is TRBJ1-5, the V gene TRBV6-1, with D unclear. CDR3 size: 12 residues. In germline, CDR1 is MNHNS, CDR2 SASEGT. V dropped 3 bases and J dropped 9 bases, with 9 bases sitting between them. Here the CDR3 reads CASSDGVRPQHF. The CDR3, as DNA: TGTGCCAGCAGTGATGGGGTCAGGCCCCAGCATTTT.

The rearrangement joins TRBV4-3 to TRBJ2-7; a possible D gene is TRBD2 (7 bases). Looked up from germline, CDR1 is LGHNA and CDR2 is YSLEER. Trimming removed 6 bases at V and 2 bases at J, with 17 bases between. The CDR3 runs to 15 residues. The CDR3 loop is CASRGEGEGPYEQYF. The CDR3 DNA sequence: TGCGCCAGCAGGGGGGAGGGGGAGGGCCCCTACGAGCAGTACTTC.

The CDR3 DNA reads TGTGCCAGTAGTGCCCCCGAGACAGGGACTAACTATGGCTACACCTTC. Translating it yields CASSAPETGTNYGYTF. The J gene is TRBJ1-2, the V gene TRBV19; 7 bases line up with TRBD1. The length of the CDR3 is 16 residues. With V trimmed by 5 bases and J by 0 bases, 9 bases remained unmatched. Per the germline V gene, CDR1 is LNHDA and CDR2 is SQIVND (reference sequence). Supplemented by reference TRBV19 and TRBJ1-2, the full variable domain reads DGGITQSPKYLFRKEGQNVTLSCEQNLNHDAMYWYRQDPGQGLRLIYYSQIVNDFQKGDIAEGYSVSREKKESFPLTVTSAQKNPTAFYLCASSAPETGTNYGYTFGSGTRLTVV.

This chain uses TRBV4-1 with TRBJ1-1; D possibly corresponds to TRBD1 (5 bases). The CDR3 covers 14 residues. V was clipped by 0 bases and J by 5 bases, with 10 bases between them. Germline V CDR1 and CDR2: MGHRA, YSYEKL. CDR3 protein: CASSQDTGETEAFF. CDR3 nucleotide sequence: TGCGCCAGCAGCCAAGATACGGGGGAGACTGAAGCTTTCTTT.

V is TRBV12-5 and J is TRBJ1-1; no clear D. The ends were cut back, 1 base at V and 4 bases at J, with 7 bases in the middle. This CDR3 is 13 amino acids long. The germline gives CDR1 LGHNT, CDR2 FRNRAP. Here the CDR3 reads CASGLAAATEAFF. CDR3 coding DNA: TGTGCTAGTGGTTTGGCCGCTGCCACTGAAGCTTTCTTT.

The rearrangement joins TRBV6-6 to TRBJ2-1; TRBD1 or TRBD2 may be the D gene (5 bases each). Germline CDR1 MNHNY, CDR2 SVGAGI (reference sequence). V gave up 6 bases and J gave up 0 bases, with 15 bases separating them. CDR3 length: 16 amino acids. This CDR3 is CASSTPLGASYNEQFF. As DNA, the CDR3 is TGTGCCAGCAGCACCCCCCTCGGGGCCTCCTACAATGAGCAGTTCTTC.

The chain uses TRBV30 and TRBJ2-3; D is undetermined. The CDR3 runs to 14 residues. Germline loops: CDR1 GTSNPN, CDR2 SVGIG (reference sequence). Trimming pared 0 bases from V and 3 bases from J, leaving 10 bases between. The DNA for the CDR3 is TGTGCCTGGAGTGTAGGGCAATGGACAGATACGCAGTATTTT. Amino acids: CAWSVGQWTDTQYF.

This chain joins TRBV6-6 and TRBJ1-4; no definite D call. This CDR3 spans 11 amino acids. V was cut by 5 bases and J by 5 bases, with 3 bases left in between. The germline CDR1 and CDR2 sequences are MNHNY and SVGAGI (reference sequence). This chain's CDR3 is CASSGNEKLFF. The CDR3 region has the DNA TGTGCCAGCAGTGGGAATGAAAAACTGTTTTTT.

The gene calls are TRBV19 and TRBJ1-5, with D perhaps TRBD1 (5 bases). Germline CDR1 reads LNHDA; CDR2 reads SQIVND (reference sequence). The CDR3 contains 14 residues. Trimming removed 10 bases at V and 3 bases at J, with 16 bases between. CDR3 sequence reads: CAIPYGGSNQPQHF. CDR3 DNA sequence: TGTGCCATCCCCTACGGGGGGTCCAATCAGCCCCAGCATTTT.

The rearrangement uses TRBV4-1 and TRBJ1-1; D is uncertain. The CDR3 is made up of 17 amino acids. Trimming stripped 0 bases from V and 0 bases from J, with 14 bases between. Looked up from germline, CDR1 is MGHRA and CDR2 is YSYEKL. In DNA, the CDR3 is TGCGCCAGCAGCCAAGATAGGAGTAGGCTCATGAACACTGAAGCTTTCTTT. Its translation: CASSQDRSRLMNTEAFF.